These 20 T cell receptor beta chains originate from one sample sequenced in a study of shared clonotypes between healthy human individuals. Libraries were prepared by immunoSEQ multiplex PCR; TCRdb keeps only in-frame clonotypes and omits some of them. The sample has 2 million or so clones, 90% to 95% seen once. Specimen: naive CD4+ T cells sorted from blood. Indicated subset: CD45RA+ positively selected. These receptors all stem from a man aged 18 to 30 in good health.

This clone was seen once. This chain uses TRBV5-6 with TRBJ1-2; D is unclear. V gave up 0 bases and J gave up 1 base, with 10 bases separating them. This CDR3 comprises 15 residues. In germline, CDR1 is SGHDT, CDR2 YYEEEE. The CDR3 coding sequence is TGTGCCAGCAGCTTGGTGTCGTACAATAACTATGGCTACACCTTC. This gives the protein CASSLVSYNNYGYTF.

The gene calls are TRBV4-2 and TRBJ1-2; TRBD1 aligns across 11 bases. Germline lookup yields CDR1 LGHNA and CDR2 YNFKEQ. J lost 4 bases, V lost 4 bases, and 5 bases had no gene match. The CDR3 is 15 amino acids. This CDR3 reads CASSPGQGDPYGYTF. DNA for the CDR3: TGTGCCAGCAGCCCGGGACAGGGGGACCCCTATGGCTACACCTTC.

A word on this clone: A much larger clone sits a single nucleotide away, making a read error possible. Here the CDR3 omits its conserved ending phenylalanine or tryptophan, so a read error is the likely source. The chain joins TRBV30 to TRBJ1-2; TRBD1 matches at 8 bases. V trimming: 5 bases; J trimming: 1 base; junction bases outside the gene matches: 3. This CDR3 contains 13 residues. From germline, CDR1 is GTSNPN and CDR2 SVGIG (reference sequence). For the CDR3, the DNA is TGTGCCTGGCGGACAGGGAATAACTATGGCTACACCTCC. Translated: CAWRTGNNYGYTS.

This chain joins TRBV2 and TRBJ1-6; the match to TRBD1 covers 7 bases. The J segment lost 8 bases and the V segment lost 7 bases, leaving 26 bases of the junction unmatched. The germline V gene encodes CDR1 SNHLY and CDR2 FYNNEI. The CDR3 extends over 20 amino acids. The CDR3 DNA reads as TGTGCCAGCACAGATCGTCAAACCCATAGGTCGCGACAGGGCCATTCACCCCTCCACTTT. Translation: CASTDRQTHRSRQGHSPLHF.

J is TRBJ2-7 and V is TRBV2; TRBD2 agrees at 9 bases. J lost 0 bases, V lost 6 bases, and 6 bases had no gene match. The CDR3 loop spans 15 amino acids. Germline CDR1 SNHLY, CDR2 FYNNEI. CDR3 sequence: CASRDLTSGSYEQYF. CDR3 coding DNA: TGTGCCAGCAGGGACTTGACTAGCGGCTCCTACGAGCAGTACTTC. Combining the CDR3 with reference TRBV2 and TRBJ2-7 gives the whole variable domain EPEVTQTPSHQVTQMGQEVILRCVPISNHLYFYWYRQILGQKVEFLVSFYNNEISEKSEIFDDQFSVERPDGSNFTLKIRSTKLEDSAMYFCASRDLTSGSYEQYFGPGTRLTVT.

This clone was observed once. The chain has TRBV4-1 and TRBJ2-1; 11 bases are shared with TRBD2. V lost 0 bases and J lost 13; bases outside the gene matches: 8. The germline V gene encodes CDR1 MGHRA and CDR2 YSYEKL. The CDR3 sequence is 15 residues long. Written as DNA, the CDR3 is TGCGCCAGCAGCCAAGATGGGCTAGCGGGAGGCGGACAGTTCTTC. This encodes CASSQDGLAGGGQFF.

This chain links TRBV11-2 with TRBJ2-5; D is ambiguous. V gave up 0 bases and J gave up 5 bases, with 13 bases separating them. Germline loops: CDR1 SGHAT, CDR2 FQNNGV. The CDR3 extends over 15 amino acids. This CDR3 is CASSLDRALGETQYF. The CDR3 DNA is TGTGCCAGCAGCTTAGATAGAGCTTTGGGGGAGACCCAGTACTTC.

This chain links TRBV7-2 with TRBJ2-4; 10 nucleotides agree with TRBD2. Trimming took 3 bases from V and 3 from J; bases not matched to a gene: 2. The CDR3 has 15 amino acids. Germline V gene sequence: CDR1 SGHTA, CDR2 FQGNSA. The CDR3 nucleotides read TGTGCCAGCAGCTTTGGACTAGCGGACAAAAACATTCAGTACTTC. This encodes CASSFGLADKNIQYF.

The chain is built from TRBV6-6 and TRBJ2-2; perhaps TRBD2 as D (6 bases). Trimming took off 6 bases at V and 7 bases at J, with 12 bases between the two ends. The germline V gene has CDR1 MNHNY and CDR2 SVGAGI (reference sequence). This CDR3 spans 13 amino acids. CDR3 nucleotides: TGTGCCAGCAGGTGGGGGGAAGGCGGGGAGCTGTTTTTT. Translated: CASRWGEGGELFF.

The V gene is TRBV6-1, the J gene TRBJ2-7; D is possibly TRBD1 (5 bases). The germline CDR1 and CDR2 sequences are MNHNS and SASEGT. The CDR3 has 15 residues. Trimming took off 0 bases at V and 5 bases at J, with 14 bases between the two ends. CDR3 nucleotides: TGTGCCAGCAGTGAAGCGGGTAGGGGCTATGACGAGCAGTACTTC. Translated, it gives CASSEAGRGYDEQYF.

This clone was counted a few times. The identical CDR3 is also encoded by other nucleotide sequences in the sample. This chain's CDR3 is CASSGYEQYF. In nucleotides, the CDR3 is TGTGCCAGCAGTGGGTACGAGCAGTACTTC. This rearrangement joins TRBV28 to TRBJ2-7; the D is unclear. CDR1 is MDHEN and CDR2 is SYDVKM in the germline V gene. V dropped 5 bases and J dropped 4 bases, with 3 bases sitting between them. This CDR3 contains 10 residues.

This sequence joins TRBV5-1 and TRBJ2-2, with 9 bases aligning to TRBD1. Trimming took 4 bases from V and 5 from J; bases not matched to a gene: 6. Germline lookup yields CDR1 SGHRS and CDR2 YFSETQ. The CDR3 has 15 residues. DNA of the CDR3: TGCGCCAGCAGCGCCGGACAGGGGTGGACCGGGGAGCTGTTTTTT. It is translated as CASSAGQGWTGELFF.

This chain links TRBV19 with TRBJ1-3; 7 nucleotides match TRBD1. Germline V CDR1 and CDR2: LNHDA, SQIVND (reference sequence). Trimming at V came to 5 bases and at J to 4 bases, leaving 8 bases not matched to a gene. The CDR3 sequence is 15 residues long. CDR3: CASSVQGIEGNTIYF. CDR3 sequence (DNA): TGTGCCAGTAGTGTACAGGGGATTGAAGGAAACACCATATATTTT.

The chain uses TRBV6-5 and TRBJ1-2, with 7 bases aligning to TRBD1. The ends lost 2 bases at V and 6 bases at J; junction bases unmatched: 9. The germline gives CDR1 MNHEY, CDR2 SVGAGI. The CDR3 totals 15 residues. CDR3: CASSYEGGVTNGYTF. The CDR3 bases are TGTGCCAGCAGTTACGAAGGGGGCGTCACGAATGGCTACACCTTC.

CDR3 DNA: TGTGCCAGCAGCTTAGGACTCAAAGAGACCCAGTACTTC. Protein sequence: CASSLGLKETQYF. The V gene is TRBV11-3, the J gene TRBJ2-5; D uncertain. Deletions cut 1 base from V and 3 bases from J, with 6 bases between. The CDR3 contains 13 residues. Germline V gene lookup returns CDR1 SGHNT and CDR2 YENEEA. Together with reference TRBV11-3 and TRBJ2-5, the CDR3 gives the full variable domain: EAGVVQSPRYKIIEKKQPVAFWCNPISGHNTLYWYLQNLGQGPELLIRYENEEAVDDSQLPKDRFSAERLKGVDSTLKIQPAELGDSAVYLCASSLGLKETQYFGPGTRLLVL.

The rearrangement uses TRBV7-3 and TRBJ2-1; 8 bases align to TRBD2. Germline-derived CDR1 and CDR2 are SGHTA and FQGTGA. The ends lost 5 bases at V and 5 bases at J; junction bases unmatched: 8. This CDR3 spans 15 amino acids. CDR3 DNA: TGTGCCAGCAGCCTGGAGCGGGGGCCTCACAATGAGCAGTTCTTC. Protein sequence: CASSLERGPHNEQFF.

The chain uses TRBV6-1 and TRBJ2-1, with TRBD2 matching 10 bases. V lost 3 bases and J lost 0; bases outside the gene matches: 5. The V gene's germline CDR1 is MNHNS and CDR2 SASEGT. The CDR3 consists of 17 residues. The CDR3 sequence is CASSDPQRGGSYNEQFF. CDR3 DNA: TGTGCCAGCAGTGACCCTCAGCGGGGGGGCTCCTACAATGAGCAGTTCTTC.

V usage is TRBV28 and J usage is TRBJ2-2; the D gene is possibly TRBD1 (6 bases). V lost 5 bases and J 0 bases, leaving 19 bases between the germline ends. Germline CDR1 is MDHEN and CDR2 is SYDVKM. This CDR3 region has 18 residues. The CDR3 spells CASSPLGRGNANTGELFF. In DNA, the CDR3 is TGTGCCAGCAGTCCCCTCGGAAGGGGGAACGCGAACACCGGGGAGCTGTTTTTT.

This chain links TRBV2 with TRBJ2-3; 7 positions match TRBD1. Germline trimming cut 8 bases from V and 5 bases from J; bases unmatched to any gene: 7. CDR3 length: 13 residues. Germline V CDR1 and CDR2: SNHLY, FYNNEI. The CDR3 here is CASDRELVDTQYF. In DNA, the CDR3 is TGTGCCAGCGACAGGGAGTTGGTAGATACGCAGTATTTT. Combining the CDR3 with reference TRBV2 and TRBJ2-3 gives the whole variable domain EPEVTQTPSHQVTQMGQEVILRCVPISNHLYFYWYRQILGQKVEFLVSFYNNEISEKSEIFDDQFSVERPDGSNFTLKIRSTKLEDSAMYFCASDRELVDTQYFGPGTRLTVL.

To note about this clone: This CDR3 is also generated by other DNA sequences in the sample. This chain links TRBV5-1 with TRBJ2-3; tentatively, D is TRBD1 or TRBD2 (5 bases each). There are 14 residues in the CDR3. V was pared by 3 bases and J by 2 bases, with 10 bases between. Germline CDR1 is SGHRS and CDR2 is YFSETQ. Here the CDR3 reads CASSSSGTTDTQYF. The CDR3 coding sequence is TGCGCCAGCAGCTCATCAGGGACCACAGATACGCAGTATTTT.